What follows describes a single T cell receptor (beta chain). Its specificity is not known. The record originates from a study of post-analysis software for immune sequencing data. The CDR3 is 14 amino acids. Germline CDR1 MGHDK, CDR2 SYGVNS. V shed 6 bases and J shed 3 bases, with 14 bases lying between them. Whole-study results and caveats: About five TRBV segments, including TRBV5-6, TRBV5-1 and TRBV20-1, were more frequent in patients than controls. Samples from a shared batch, those prepared together, strongly co-clustered by F measure.

Each TCR beta cDNA library carried unique molecular identifiers. Each CDR3 protein is one row after TCRdb ran MiXCR on the PCR reads. The top ten clones hold about 10% of a sample with roughly 670,000 distinct CDR3 sequences, more than 50% of them seen once. The V gene is TRBV25-1, the J gene TRBJ1-2, with D possibly being TRBD1 (6 bases). The receptor comes from a girl aged 2 to 9 with multiple sclerosis. Sequenced: blood. The CDR3 DNA follows: TGTGCCAGCAGGCTAGAGGCAGGGGACTATGGCTACACCTTC. Its protein product is CASRLEAGDYGYTF.